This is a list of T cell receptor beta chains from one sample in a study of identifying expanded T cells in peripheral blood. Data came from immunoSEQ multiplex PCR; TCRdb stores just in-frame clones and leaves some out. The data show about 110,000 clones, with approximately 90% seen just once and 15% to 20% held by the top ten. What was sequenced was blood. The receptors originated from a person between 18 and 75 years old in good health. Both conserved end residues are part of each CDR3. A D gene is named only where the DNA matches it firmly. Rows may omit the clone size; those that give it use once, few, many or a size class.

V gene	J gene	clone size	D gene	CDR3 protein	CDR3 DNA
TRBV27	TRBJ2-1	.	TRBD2	CASSILAGGYNEQFF	TGTGCCAGCAGCATACTAGCGGGGGGGTATAATGAGCAGTTCTTC
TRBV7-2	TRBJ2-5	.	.	CASSQEGEGGGQSGTQYF	TGTGCCAGCAGCCAAGAAGGTGAGGGCGGGGGCCAGTCAGGGACCCAGTACTTC
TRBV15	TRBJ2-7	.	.	CATSRGTGASYEQYF	TGTGCCACCAGCAGAGGGACTGGAGCTTCCTACGAGCAGTACTTC
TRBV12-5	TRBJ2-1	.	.	CASGFPGDEQFF	TGTGCTAGTGGTTTTCCCGGCGATGAGCAGTTCTTC
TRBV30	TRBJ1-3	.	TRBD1	CAWIPGQVTPIVSGNTIYF	TGTGCCTGGATTCCGGGACAGGTTACACCGATCGTCTCTGGAAACACCATATATTTT
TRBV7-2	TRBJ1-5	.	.	CASSLGGLSNQPQHF	TGTGCCAGCAGCCTAGGGGGGCTTAGCAATCAGCCCCAGCATTTT
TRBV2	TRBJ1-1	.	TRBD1	CASKGQLNTEAFF	TGTGCCAGTAAGGGACAGTTGAACACTGAAGCTTTCTTT
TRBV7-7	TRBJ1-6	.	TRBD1	CASSARGPEGSPLHF	TGTGCCAGCAGCGCCAGGGGGCCGGAGGGTTCACCCCTCCACTTT
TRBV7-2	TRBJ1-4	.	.	CASSPRQSGKLFF	TGTGCCAGCAGCCCCAGACAATCGGGAAAACTGTTTTTT
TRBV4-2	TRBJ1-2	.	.	CASSQVTANYGYTF	TGTGCCAGCAGCCAAGTCACAGCTAACTATGGCTACACCTTC
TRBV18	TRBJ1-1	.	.	CASSRDRNTEAFF	TGTGCCAGCTCCCGAGACAGGAACACTGAAGCTTTCTTT
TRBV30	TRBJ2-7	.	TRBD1	CAWRQGERGEQYF	TGTGCCTGGAGGCAGGGGGAAAGGGGCGAGCAGTACTTC
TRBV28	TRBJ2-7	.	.	CASRGPLYEQYF	TGTGCCAGCAGGGGACCGTTGTACGAGCAGTACTTC
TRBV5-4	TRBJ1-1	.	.	CASSLGGVNTEAFF	TGTGCCAGCAGCTTGGGAGGGGTGAACACTGAAGCTTTCTTT
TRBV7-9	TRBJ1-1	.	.	CASSFDMNTEAFF	TGTGCCAGCAGCTTCGATATGAACACTGAAGCTTTCTTT
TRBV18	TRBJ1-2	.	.	CASSPNPPRQNYGYTF	TGTGCCAGCTCACCTAATCCCCCCCGTCAGAACTATGGCTACACCTTC
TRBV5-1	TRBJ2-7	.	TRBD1	CASSLVEQGDTGEQYF	TGCGCCAGCAGCTTGGTAGAACAGGGGGACACGGGAGAGCAGTACTTC
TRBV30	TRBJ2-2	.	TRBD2	CAWSVLAGDTGELFF	TGTGCCTGGAGTGTACTAGCGGGGGACACCGGGGAGCTGTTTTTT
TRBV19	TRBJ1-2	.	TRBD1	CASNYRRRQGAAFGGYTF	TGTGCCAGTAATTATCGTCGCAGACAGGGGGCCGCCTTCGGTGGCTACACCTTC
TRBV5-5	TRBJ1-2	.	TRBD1	CASSPGGAEIFYGYTF	TGTGCCAGCAGCCCAGGGGGGGCGGAGATCTTCTATGGCTACACCTTC
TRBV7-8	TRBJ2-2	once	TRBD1	CASSLVDRAGNTGELFF	TGTGCCAGCAGCTTAGTAGACAGGGCGGGGAACACCGGGGAGCTGTTTTTT
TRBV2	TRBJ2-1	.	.	CASSEFGGGLFVEQFF	TGTGCCAGCAGTGAATTTGGGGGGGGCCTATTCGTTGAGCAGTTCTTC
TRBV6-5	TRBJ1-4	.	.	CASSSTAATNEKLFF	TGTGCCAGCAGTTCTACAGCGGCAACTAATGAAAAACTGTTTTTT
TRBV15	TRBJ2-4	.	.	CATSRDGGASKNIQYF	TGTGCCACCAGCAGAGATGGCGGGGCGTCCAAAAACATTCAGTACTTC
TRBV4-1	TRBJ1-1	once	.	CASRIGVTAFF	TGCGCCAGCAGGATCGGGGTCACAGCTTTCTTT
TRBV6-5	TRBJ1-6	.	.	CASSYSRNSPLHF	TGTGCCAGCAGTTACTCGCGTAATTCACCCCTCCACTTT